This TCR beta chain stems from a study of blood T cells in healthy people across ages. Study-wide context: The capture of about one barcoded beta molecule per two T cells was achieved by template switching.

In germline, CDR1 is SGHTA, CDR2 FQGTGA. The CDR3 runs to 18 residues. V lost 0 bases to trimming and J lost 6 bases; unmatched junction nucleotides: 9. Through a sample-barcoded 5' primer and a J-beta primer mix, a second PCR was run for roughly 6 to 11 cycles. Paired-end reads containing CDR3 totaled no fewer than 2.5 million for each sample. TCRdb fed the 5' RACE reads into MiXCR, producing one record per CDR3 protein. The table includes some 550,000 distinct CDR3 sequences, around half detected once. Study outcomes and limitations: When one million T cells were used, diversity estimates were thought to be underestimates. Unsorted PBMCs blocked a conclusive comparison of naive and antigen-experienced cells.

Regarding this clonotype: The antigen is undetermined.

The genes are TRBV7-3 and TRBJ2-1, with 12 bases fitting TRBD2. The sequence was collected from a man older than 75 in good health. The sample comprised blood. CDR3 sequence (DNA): TGTGCCAGCAGCTTAACCAGCGGACTAGCGGGACCCCCCAATGAGCAGTTCTTC. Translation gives CASSLTSGLAGPPNEQFF.